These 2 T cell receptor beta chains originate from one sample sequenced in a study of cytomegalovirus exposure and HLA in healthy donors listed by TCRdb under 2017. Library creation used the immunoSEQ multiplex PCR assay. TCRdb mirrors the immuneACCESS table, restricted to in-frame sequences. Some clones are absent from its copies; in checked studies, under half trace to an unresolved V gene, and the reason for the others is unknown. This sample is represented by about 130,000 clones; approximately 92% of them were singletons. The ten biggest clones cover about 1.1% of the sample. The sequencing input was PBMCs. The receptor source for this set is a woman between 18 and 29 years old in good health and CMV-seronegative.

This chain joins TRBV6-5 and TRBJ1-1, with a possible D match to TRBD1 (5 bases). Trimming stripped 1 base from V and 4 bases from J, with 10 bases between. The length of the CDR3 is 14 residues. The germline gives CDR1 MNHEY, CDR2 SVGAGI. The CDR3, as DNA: TGTGCCAGCAGTTACTTGCAGGGTCCCACTGAAGCTTTCTTT. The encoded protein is CASSYLQGPTEAFF.

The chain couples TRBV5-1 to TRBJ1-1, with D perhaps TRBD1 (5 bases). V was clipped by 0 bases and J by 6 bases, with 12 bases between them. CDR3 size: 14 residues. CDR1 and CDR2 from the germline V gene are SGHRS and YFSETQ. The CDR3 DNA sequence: TGCGCCAGCAGCTTGGACAGGTCTCTCCCTGAAGCTTTCTTT. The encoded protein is CASSLDRSLPEAFF.